The 16 T cell receptor beta chains in this list originate from one sample, sequenced in a study of shared clonotypes between healthy human individuals (dated by TCRdb to 2018 to 2020). The library relied on the immunoSEQ multiplex PCR assay. Not all clones reach the TCRdb copy of this immuneACCESS table, which keeps in-frame sequences only. Checked studies attribute under half of the gap to unresolved V genes and leave the rest unexplained. This sample has roughly 410,000 clones in its table, and about 96% of those were observed once. The ten biggest clones cover around 0.3% of the sample. Sequencing input: memory CD8+ T cells sorted from blood. This sample's cell subset or site label indicates: CD45RO+ cells pooled with CCR7-negative TemRA cells. The origin of the receptors is a man younger than 40 in good health.

The CDR3 DNA follows: TGCGCCAGCAGCAACCCGGGACTGGCCTACGAGCAGTACTTC. It specifies CASSNPGLAYEQYF. V gene TRBV4-1 combines with J gene TRBJ2-7; D is possibly TRBD2 (6 bases). The CDR3 has 14 amino acids. Germline V gives CDR1 MGHRA, CDR2 YSYEKL. Trimming cost V 5 bases and J 2 bases, with 13 bases left between them.

This chain connects TRBV6-1 to TRBJ1-2; D is possibly TRBD1 (5 bases). The germline CDR1 and CDR2 sequences are MNHNS and SASEGT. Trimming took 3 bases from V and 4 from J, leaving 15 bases between them. This CDR3 is built from 15 residues. DNA for the CDR3: TGTGCCAGCAGTGATCTCCAGACAGACCCCTATGGCTACACCTTC. Translated, it gives CASSDLQTDPYGYTF.

CDR3 loop: CASSLDLALKTQYF. The CDR3 DNA reads TGCGCCAGCAGCTTGGACCTAGCGTTAAAGACCCAGTACTTC. This rearrangement joins TRBV5-1 to TRBJ2-5; possible D gene TRBD2, 6 bases. Per germline, CDR1 SGHRS and CDR2 YFSETQ. The CDR3 extends over 14 amino acids. Trimming removed 0 bases at V and 6 bases at J, with 12 bases between.

The chain is built from TRBV5-4 and TRBJ2-1; TRBD2 aligns across 8 bases. With V trimmed by 5 bases and J by 4 bases, 5 bases remained unmatched. CDR1 is SGHNT, CDR2 YYREEE, per germline (reference sequence). The CDR3 runs 14 residues. The CDR3 bases are TGTGCCAGCAGACCGGGACTAGTTTACAATGAGCAGTTCTTC. This translates into CASRPGLVYNEQFF.

V and J are TRBV2 and TRBJ1-2; D ambiguous. Germline loops: CDR1 SNHLY, CDR2 FYNNEI. The V gene lost 6 bases and the J gene lost 9 bases, with 11 bases spanning the gap. This CDR3 has 11 amino acids. The CDR3 loop is CASRTERRYTF. The CDR3 region has the DNA TGTGCCAGCAGGACGGAGAGGCGCTACACCTTC.

The V call is TRBV5-4, the J call TRBJ1-1; D is unresolved. There are 12 residues in the CDR3. Germline CDR1 SGHNT, CDR2 YYREEE (reference sequence). V was pared by 2 bases and J by 6 bases, with 8 bases between. The CDR3 is CASSLFSAEAFF. Here the CDR3 DNA reads TGTGCCAGCAGCTTATTCTCGGCTGAAGCTTTCTTT.

Details on this clone: Other DNA sequences within the sample encode an identical CDR3. The rearrangement uses TRBV28 and TRBJ2-7, with D perhaps TRBD1 (6 bases). V was pared by 4 bases and J by 1 base, with 11 bases between. In germline, CDR1 is MDHEN, CDR2 SYDVKM. The CDR3 extends over 14 amino acids. CDR3 bases: TGTGCCAGCAGTTCGCCGGGACAATCCTACGAGCAGTACTTC. Its translation: CASSSPGQSYEQYF.

The chain employs TRBV11-2 and TRBJ2-7, with D tentatively TRBD1 (7 bases). Trimming removed 1 base at V and 4 bases at J, with 11 bases between. The germline gives CDR1 SGHAT, CDR2 FQNNGV. CDR3 length equals 14 residues. The CDR3 region has the DNA TGTGCCAGCAGCTTAGGGCCAGGGGGGTACGAGCAGTACTTC. Protein: CASSLGPGGYEQYF.

The rearrangement uses TRBV28 and TRBJ1-2; D is perhaps TRBD1 (6 bases). The CDR3 is 14 residues long. Germline V lookup: CDR1 MDHEN, CDR2 SYDVKM. V lost 7 bases and J 3 bases, leaving 15 bases between the germline ends. DNA for the CDR3: TGTGCCAGCAACCTTTCACCAGGGGACTATGGCTACACCTTC. It is translated as CASNLSPGDYGYTF.

The V call is TRBV10-2, the J call TRBJ2-7, with TRBD2 matching over 9 bases. The J segment lost 2 bases and the V segment lost 6 bases, leaving 8 bases of the junction unmatched. The CDR3 runs 15 residues. Per the germline V gene, CDR1 is WSHSY and CDR2 is SAAADI. The CDR3 loop is CASRDIAGEAYEQYF. CDR3 DNA: TGCGCCAGCAGAGATATAGCGGGAGAGGCCTACGAGCAGTACTTC.

The chain uses TRBV5-1 and TRBJ1-1; D might be TRBD1 (6 bases). Trimming pared 4 bases from V and 11 bases from J, leaving 15 bases between. CDR1 is SGHRS, CDR2 YFSETQ, per germline. CDR3 size: 12 residues. Written as DNA, the CDR3 is TGCGCCAGCAGCCAAGGGACAACCCCCGCTTTCTTT. Translated, it gives CASSQGTTPAFF.

The chain uses TRBV19 and TRBJ2-1; D gene unclear. V dropped 6 bases and J dropped 8 bases, with 8 bases sitting between them. The CDR3 consists of 11 residues. Germline V gives CDR1 LNHDA, CDR2 SQIVND (reference sequence). The CDR3: CASRGGYEQFF. The CDR3 coding sequence is TGTGCCAGTAGGGGCGGTTATGAGCAGTTCTTC. Variable domain in full (rest from reference TRBV19 and TRBJ2-1): DGGITQSPKYLFRKEGQNVTLSCEQNLNHDAMYWYRQDPGQGLRLIYYSQIVNDFQKGDIAEGYSVSREKKESFPLTVTSAQKNPTAFYLCASRGGYEQFFGPGTRLTVL.

This chain links TRBV18 with TRBJ2-5; 8 positions match TRBD1. Looked up from germline, CDR1 is KGHSH and CDR2 is LQKENI. The V segment lost 0 bases and the J segment 2 bases; nucleotides outside the gene matches: 11. CDR3 length: 18 residues. The chain's CDR3 is CASSPPGTGRRWQETQYF. DNA for the CDR3: TGTGCCAGCTCACCACCGGGGACAGGCCGGAGATGGCAAGAGACCCAGTACTTC.

The chain links TRBV7-2 to TRBJ2-1; 10 bases agree with TRBD2. V lost 5 bases and J lost 3; bases outside the gene matches: 7. The CDR3 is 16 amino acids. CDR1 SGHTA and CDR2 FQGNSA come from the germline V gene. In DNA, the CDR3 is TGTGCCAGCAGCAAATCTAGCGGGAGTTACTACAATGAGCAGTTCTTC. The encoded protein is CASSKSSGSYYNEQFF.

The V gene is TRBV2, the J gene TRBJ2-7; 9 bases line up with TRBD1. CDR3 size: 16 residues. CDR1 and CDR2 (germline): SNHLY, FYNNEI. Germline trimming cut 4 bases from V and 2 bases from J; bases unmatched to any gene: 9. CDR3 sequence reads: CASSGFRDRAPYEQYF. CDR3 DNA sequence: TGTGCCAGCAGTGGCTTCCGGGACAGGGCACCCTACGAGCAGTACTTC.

V usage is TRBV5-1 and J usage is TRBJ2-1; D is uncertain. The germline V gene has CDR1 SGHRS and CDR2 YFSETQ. CDR3 length: 13 residues. V dropped 1 base and J dropped 6 bases, with 8 bases sitting between them. The CDR3 region is CASSLMASNEQFF. The CDR3 DNA follows: TGCGCCAGCAGCTTGATGGCTAGCAATGAGCAGTTCTTC.